The 21 T cell receptor beta chains in this list originate from one sample, sequenced in a study of blood T cell repertoires in COVID-19. Assay: immunoSEQ multiplex PCR; the TCRdb copy retains only in-frame clones and omits some. The table lists about 190,000 clones, roughly 84% of them singletons, with roughly 6% in the top ten. Sequenced sample: peripheral blood. All receptors derive from a woman aged 40-49 years who had recovered from COVID-19.

This chain uses TRBV2 with TRBJ1-2, with D perhaps TRBD1 (6 bases). This CDR3 has 12 residues. Trimming removed 7 bases from V and 8 bases from J, with 14 bases in between. Germline V gives CDR1 SNHLY, CDR2 FYNNEI. CDR3 protein: CASTRDTRGYTF. DNA for the CDR3: TGTGCCAGCACAAGGGACACCCGCGGCTACACCTTC.

The V gene is TRBV9, the J gene TRBJ2-1, with 14 bases that match TRBD2. This CDR3 comprises 20 residues. Germline lookup yields CDR1 SGDLS and CDR2 YYNGEE. With V trimmed by 0 bases and J by 0 bases, 8 bases remained unmatched. CDR3: CASSVGVETSGRASYNEQFF. As DNA, the CDR3 is TGTGCCAGCAGCGTAGGTGTGGAGACTAGCGGGAGGGCCTCCTACAATGAGCAGTTCTTC.

This chain joins TRBV2 and TRBJ1-2, with D unresolved. Germline V gene sequence: CDR1 SNHLY, CDR2 FYNNEI. V was clipped by 6 bases and J by 2 bases, with 13 bases between them. This CDR3 comprises 14 residues. The CDR3 here is CASSHEAGNYGYTF. DNA of the CDR3: TGTGCCAGCAGCCATGAGGCCGGAAACTATGGCTACACCTTC.

The chain employs TRBV6-5 and TRBJ1-2, with 7 bases matching TRBD1. In germline, CDR1 is MNHEY, CDR2 SVGAGI. The length of the CDR3 is 15 residues. V gave up 7 bases and J gave up 2 bases; unmatched junction bases: 10. CDR3 amino acids: CASTPRQGKNYGYTF. The CDR3 nucleotides are TGTGCCAGCACCCCGAGACAGGGAAAAAACTATGGCTACACCTTC.

The rearrangement uses TRBV19 and TRBJ1-1; 7 nucleotides agree with TRBD1. CDR1 is LNHDA, CDR2 SQIVND, per germline (reference sequence). The CDR3 is 17 amino acids. The V gene end was trimmed by 4 bases and the J gene end by 0 bases; junction bases not matched to a gene: 11. Here the CDR3 reads CASSTSPWTGLNTEAFF. As DNA, the CDR3 is TGTGCCAGTAGTACTTCCCCCTGGACAGGTTTGAACACTGAAGCTTTCTTT. Complete variable domain (other parts from reference TRBV19 and TRBJ1-1): DGGITQSPKYLFRKEGQNVTLSCEQNLNHDAMYWYRQDPGQGLRLIYYSQIVNDFQKGDIAEGYSVSREKKESFPLTVTSAQKNPTAFYLCASSTSPWTGLNTEAFFGQGTRLTVV.

This clone is a singleton in its sample. The chain couples TRBV19 to TRBJ1-5; possible D gene TRBD1, 5 bases. This CDR3 is built from 12 residues. CDR1 and CDR2 from the germline V gene are LNHDA and SQIVND (reference sequence). Trimming removed 5 bases at V and 9 bases at J, with 11 bases between. In nucleotides, the CDR3 is TGTGCCAGTAGTGCGCAGCAGGGGCCCCAGCATTTT. Protein: CASSAQQGPQHF.

This chain uses TRBV11-2 with TRBJ2-5, with 12 bases lining up with TRBD2. The V gene end was trimmed by 7 bases and the J gene end by 7 bases; junction bases not matched to a gene: 4. The CDR3 sequence is 13 residues long. Germline V gives CDR1 SGHAT, CDR2 FQNNGV. CDR3 bases: TGTGCCAGCACCCAGGGACTAGCGGGGACCCAGTACTTC. Protein sequence: CASTQGLAGTQYF.

The chain is built from TRBV18 and TRBJ2-7; 8 bases align to TRBD1. CDR3 length: 14 amino acids. CDR1 and CDR2 from the germline V gene are KGHSH and LQKENI. V shed 2 bases and J 2 bases; nucleotides not matched to a gene: 2. As DNA, the CDR3 is TGTGCCAGCTCACCATCCAGGGGGCCCTACGAGCAGTACTTC. Translated: CASSPSRGPYEQYF.

The V gene is TRBV27, the J gene TRBJ2-7; D is perhaps TRBD1 (6 bases). Germline CDR1 and CDR2: MNHEY and SMNVEV (reference sequence). The CDR3 consists of 14 residues. Trimming stripped 2 bases from V and 0 bases from J, with 8 bases between. The CDR3 loop reads CASSLRDTSYEQYF. CDR3 sequence (DNA): TGTGCCAGCAGTTTAAGGGACACCTCCTACGAGCAGTACTTC.

The sample holds a few counts of this clone. The gene calls are TRBV11-2 and TRBJ2-2, with 11 nucleotides matching TRBD1. Trimming cost V 5 bases and J 7 bases; bases outside gene matches: 9. The CDR3 length is 16 residues. Germline V CDR1 and CDR2: SGHAT, FQNNGV. CDR3: CASSPWTGGGGGELFF. The CDR3 coding sequence is TGTGCCAGCAGCCCGTGGACAGGGGGCGGAGGCGGGGAGCTGTTTTTT.

The V call is TRBV19, the J call TRBJ1-4; D is unresolved. Germline assignment: CDR1 LNHDA and CDR2 SQIVND (reference sequence). The CDR3 totals 15 residues. V was pared by 5 bases and J by 7 bases, with 17 bases between. The CDR3 nucleotides read TGTGCCAGTAGTGCCCAGTCGGCGGCCGGTGAAAAACTGTTTTTT. Protein product: CASSAQSAAGEKLFF.

A single count supports this clone. The CDR3 loop reads CATKGRPGRAEETQYF. As DNA, the CDR3 is TGTGCCACCAAGGGTCGCCCAGGGAGGGCGGAAGAGACCCAGTACTTC. The genes are TRBV19 and TRBJ2-5; 7 nucleotides align to TRBD2. Germline CDR1 is LNHDA and CDR2 is SQIVND (reference sequence). This CDR3 is 16 amino acids long. Trimming removed 10 bases from V and 3 bases from J; junction bases left unmatched: 17. The variable domain in full, with the rest retrieved from reference TRBV19 and TRBJ2-5, is DGGITQSPKYLFRKEGQNVTLSCEQNLNHDAMYWYRQDPGQGLRLIYYSQIVNDFQKGDIAEGYSVSREKKESFPLTVTSAQKNPTAFYLCATKGRPGRAEETQYFGPGTRLLVL.

The rearrangement links TRBV7-8 to TRBJ1-2; TRBD1 aligns across 8 bases. V lost 6 bases and J lost 4; bases outside the gene matches: 4. CDR3 length: 13 amino acids. CDR1 is SGHVS, CDR2 FQNEAQ, per germline. The CDR3 DNA is TGTGCCAGCAGTTCGGGACAGGCCTATGGCTACACCTTC. This gives the protein CASSSGQAYGYTF.

This clone appeared a single time. V is TRBV28 and J is TRBJ1-5; TRBD1 might be the D (6 bases). Trimming left V 3 bases short and J 1 base short, with 10 bases between. Germline CDR1 MDHEN, CDR2 SYDVKM. The CDR3 runs 15 residues. CDR3 region: CASSFQGQSNQPQHF. CDR3 nucleotides: TGTGCCAGCAGTTTTCAGGGACAAAGCAATCAGCCCCAGCATTTT.

The table lists this clone with a count of one. The J gene is TRBJ1-6, the V gene TRBV6-4; D gene uncertain. This CDR3 spans 15 amino acids. CDR1 is MRHNA and CDR2 is SNTAGT in the germline V gene. V lost 1 base, J lost 5 bases, and 9 bases lay in between. The CDR3 loop reads CASSDFHSDNSPLHF. The CDR3 nucleotides read TGTGCCAGCAGTGACTTCCACTCGGATAATTCACCCCTCCACTTT.

The CDR3 reads CASSLAGLAGVGEQYF. In DNA, the CDR3 is TGTGCCAGCAGCTTGGCAGGACTAGCGGGAGTGGGCGAGCAGTACTTC. The chain recombines TRBV5-4 with TRBJ2-7, with 13 bases that match TRBD2. The CDR3 runs 16 residues. The V segment lost 0 bases and the J segment 6 bases; nucleotides outside the gene matches: 6. The germline V gene encodes CDR1 SGHNT and CDR2 YYREEE (reference sequence).

The rearrangement joins TRBV30 to TRBJ2-1, with TRBD2 identical over 11 bases. This CDR3 is 17 amino acids long. Germline V CDR1 and CDR2: GTSNPN, SVGIG (reference sequence). The V and J ends lost 2 bases and 5 bases, in that order; junction bases with no gene match: 11. The CDR3 DNA follows: TGTGCCTGGAGTCTTCAGAGGACTAGCGGGTATGACAATGAGCAGTTCTTC. Protein: CAWSLQRTSGYDNEQFF.

V gene TRBV18 combines with J gene TRBJ2-3, with TRBD2 identical over 12 bases. The CDR3 consists of 18 residues. Germline CDR1 and CDR2: KGHSH and LQKENI. V gave up 1 base and J gave up 0 bases; unmatched junction bases: 5. CDR3 sequence reads: CASSPRLAGGPSTDTQYF. As DNA, the CDR3 is TGTGCCAGCTCACCACGGCTAGCGGGAGGGCCTAGCACAGATACGCAGTATTTT.

In DNA, the CDR3 is TGTGCCAGCAGCGTTCGGTCTGAAGCTTTCTTT. Residues: CASSVRSEAFF. This rearrangement joins TRBV25-1 to TRBJ1-1; D remains ambiguous. The ends were cut back, 6 bases at V and 6 bases at J, with 8 bases in the middle. CDR1 and CDR2 from the germline V gene are MGHDK and SYGVNS. The CDR3 extends over 11 amino acids.

The chain is built from TRBV6-4 and TRBJ2-2; D may be TRBD2 (5 bases). Germline loops: CDR1 MRHNA, CDR2 SNTAGT. CDR3 size: 14 residues. V was trimmed by 6 bases and J by 4 bases, leaving 12 bases between them. Written as DNA, the CDR3 is TGTGCCAGCAGCGCCGAGGGCGGCACCGGGGAGCTGTTTTTT. It codes for CASSAEGGTGELFF.

This chain joins TRBV5-6 and TRBJ2-7; 12 nucleotides align to TRBD2. The germline CDR1 and CDR2 sequences are SGHDT and YYEEEE. After removal of 1 base from V and 3 bases from J, the junction contained 8 bases not matched to a gene. This CDR3 is 17 amino acids long. CDR3 region: CASSLTSGGLGSYEQYF. CDR3 DNA: TGTGCCAGCAGCTTGACTAGCGGGGGGCTGGGTAGCTACGAGCAGTACTTC.